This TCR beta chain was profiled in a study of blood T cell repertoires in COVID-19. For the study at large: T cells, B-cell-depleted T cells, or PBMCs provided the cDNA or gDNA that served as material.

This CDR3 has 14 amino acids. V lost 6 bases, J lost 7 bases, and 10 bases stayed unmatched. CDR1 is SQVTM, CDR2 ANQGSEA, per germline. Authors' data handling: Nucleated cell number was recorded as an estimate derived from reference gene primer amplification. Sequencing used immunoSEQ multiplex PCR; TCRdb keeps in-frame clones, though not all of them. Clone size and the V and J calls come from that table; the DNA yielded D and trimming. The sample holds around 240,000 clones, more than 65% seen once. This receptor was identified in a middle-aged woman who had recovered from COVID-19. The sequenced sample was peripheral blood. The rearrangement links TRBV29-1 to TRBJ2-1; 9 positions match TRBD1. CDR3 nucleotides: TGCAGCGTAAAACCGGGACAGGGAGAGAATGAGCAGTTCTTC. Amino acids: CSVKPGQGENEQFF.